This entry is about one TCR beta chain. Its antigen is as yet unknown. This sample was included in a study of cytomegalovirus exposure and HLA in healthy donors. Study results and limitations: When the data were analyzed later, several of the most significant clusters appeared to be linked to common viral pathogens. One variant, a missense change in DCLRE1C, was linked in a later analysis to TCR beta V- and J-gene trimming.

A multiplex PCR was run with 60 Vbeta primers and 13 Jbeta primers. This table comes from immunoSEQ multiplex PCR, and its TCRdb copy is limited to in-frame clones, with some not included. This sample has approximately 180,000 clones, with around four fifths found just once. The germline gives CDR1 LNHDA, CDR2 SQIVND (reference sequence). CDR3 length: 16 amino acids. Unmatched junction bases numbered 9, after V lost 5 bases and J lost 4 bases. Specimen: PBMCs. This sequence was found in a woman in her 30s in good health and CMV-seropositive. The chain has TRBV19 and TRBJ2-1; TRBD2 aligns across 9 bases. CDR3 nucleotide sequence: TGTGCCAGTAGTGAAAAGGGGACTAGCAGATACAATGAGCAGTTCTTC. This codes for CASSEKGTSRYNEQFF.